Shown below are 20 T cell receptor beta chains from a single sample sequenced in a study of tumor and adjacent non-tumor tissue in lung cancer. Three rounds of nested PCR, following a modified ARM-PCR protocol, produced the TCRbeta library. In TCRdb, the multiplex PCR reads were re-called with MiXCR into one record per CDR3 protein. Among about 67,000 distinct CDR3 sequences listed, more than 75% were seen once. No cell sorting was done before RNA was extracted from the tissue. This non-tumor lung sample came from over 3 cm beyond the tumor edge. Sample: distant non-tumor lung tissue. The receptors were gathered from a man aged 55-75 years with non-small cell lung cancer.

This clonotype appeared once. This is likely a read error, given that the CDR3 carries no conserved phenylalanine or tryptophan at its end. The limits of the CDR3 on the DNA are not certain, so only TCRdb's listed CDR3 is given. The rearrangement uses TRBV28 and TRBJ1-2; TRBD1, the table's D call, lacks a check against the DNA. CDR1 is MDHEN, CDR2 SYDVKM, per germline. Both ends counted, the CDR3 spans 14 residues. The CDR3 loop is CASSPLGTQNGYAS.

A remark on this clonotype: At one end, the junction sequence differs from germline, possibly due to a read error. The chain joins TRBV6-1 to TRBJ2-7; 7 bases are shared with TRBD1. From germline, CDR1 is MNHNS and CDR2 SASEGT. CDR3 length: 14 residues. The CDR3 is CANSEGDSSYKQYF. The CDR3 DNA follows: TGTGCCAACAGTGAAGGGGACAGCTCCTACAAGCAGTACTTC.

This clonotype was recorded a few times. The CDR3 here is CSARVVRGESEQYF. The CDR3 coding sequence is TGCAGTGCTAGAGTGGTCAGGGGGGAATCTGAGCAGTACTTC. The rearrangement uses TRBV20-1 and TRBJ2-7; D perhaps matches TRBD1 (7 bases). CDR3 length: 14 residues. Trimming shortened V by 1 base and J by 7 bases, and 17 bases separated the two germline ends. Looked up from germline, CDR1 is DFQATT and CDR2 is SNEGSKA (reference sequence).

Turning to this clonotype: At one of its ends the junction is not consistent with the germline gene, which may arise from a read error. The chain's CDR3 is CASSNMGTQYF. As DNA, the CDR3 is TGCGCCAGCAGCAACATGGGGACCCAGTACTTC. The chain combines TRBV5-4 with TRBJ2-5; the D is unclear. The V gene's germline CDR1 is SGHNT and CDR2 YYREEE (reference sequence). This CDR3 region has 11 residues.

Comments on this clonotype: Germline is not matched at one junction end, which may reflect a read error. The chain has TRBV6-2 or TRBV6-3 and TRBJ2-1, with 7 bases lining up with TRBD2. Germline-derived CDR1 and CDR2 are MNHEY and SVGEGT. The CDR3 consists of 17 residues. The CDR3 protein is CDSSYNTRGSFPLEQFF. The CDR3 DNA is TGTGACAGCAGTTACAATACACGCGGGAGTTTCCCCCTTGAGCAGTTCTTC.

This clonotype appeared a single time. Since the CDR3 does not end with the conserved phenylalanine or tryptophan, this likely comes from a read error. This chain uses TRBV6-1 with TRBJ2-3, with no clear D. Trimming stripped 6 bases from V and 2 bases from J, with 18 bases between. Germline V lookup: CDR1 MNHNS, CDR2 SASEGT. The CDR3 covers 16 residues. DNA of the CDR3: TGTGCCAGCAGCGCACAAAGTCTCTCACCCACAGATACGCAGTATTCT. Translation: CASSAQSLSPTDTQYS.

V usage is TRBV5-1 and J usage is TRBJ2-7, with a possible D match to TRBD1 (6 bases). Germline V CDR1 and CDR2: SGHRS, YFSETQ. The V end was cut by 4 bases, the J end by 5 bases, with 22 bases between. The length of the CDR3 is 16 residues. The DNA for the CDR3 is TGCGCCAGCAGCCCCGGCCCGGAACTGGGGGCCAACGAGCAGTACTTC. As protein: CASSPGPELGANEQYF.

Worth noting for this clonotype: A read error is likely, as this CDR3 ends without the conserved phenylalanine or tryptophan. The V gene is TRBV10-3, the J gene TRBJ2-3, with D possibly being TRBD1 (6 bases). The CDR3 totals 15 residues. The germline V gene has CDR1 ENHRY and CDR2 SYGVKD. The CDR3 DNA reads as TGTACCATCAGGGAAGTAGGGGGTTCCCCAGATACGCAGTATTAT. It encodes CTIREVGGSPDTQYY.

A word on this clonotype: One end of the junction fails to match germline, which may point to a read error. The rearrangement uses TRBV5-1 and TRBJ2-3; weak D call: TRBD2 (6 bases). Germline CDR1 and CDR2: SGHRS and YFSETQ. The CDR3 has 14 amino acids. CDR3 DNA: TGCGCTAGCAGCTTGGAGGGGCCGTCGGATACGCAGTATTTT. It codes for CASSLEGPSDTQYF.

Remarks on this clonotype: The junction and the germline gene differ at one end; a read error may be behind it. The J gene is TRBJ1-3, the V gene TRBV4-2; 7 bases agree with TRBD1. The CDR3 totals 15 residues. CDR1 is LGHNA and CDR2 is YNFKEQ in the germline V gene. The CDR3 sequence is CAGSQTQGSGNIIYF. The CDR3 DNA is TGTGCCGGCAGCCAAACACAGGGGTCTGGAAACATCATATATTTT.

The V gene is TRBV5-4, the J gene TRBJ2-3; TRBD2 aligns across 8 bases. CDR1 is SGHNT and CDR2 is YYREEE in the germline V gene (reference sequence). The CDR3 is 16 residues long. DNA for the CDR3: TGTGACAGAAGCCTTATCGAGCGGGAGTCGGGAGATACGCAGTATTTT. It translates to CDRSLIERESGDTQYF.

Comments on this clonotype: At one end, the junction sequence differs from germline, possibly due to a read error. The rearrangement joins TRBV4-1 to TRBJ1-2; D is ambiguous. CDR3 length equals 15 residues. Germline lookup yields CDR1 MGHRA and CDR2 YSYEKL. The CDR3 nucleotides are TGTGCCAGCAGCCAAGTCCTTAAGTCAACGGGTGGCTACACCTTC. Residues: CASSQVLKSTGGYTF.

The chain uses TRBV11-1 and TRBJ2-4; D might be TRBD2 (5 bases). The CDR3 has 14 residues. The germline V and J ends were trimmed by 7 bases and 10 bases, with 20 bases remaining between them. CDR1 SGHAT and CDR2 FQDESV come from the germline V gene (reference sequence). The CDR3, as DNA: TGTGCCAGCACCCTAAACGACGGGGAAGATATTCAGTACTTC. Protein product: CASTLNDGEDIQYF.

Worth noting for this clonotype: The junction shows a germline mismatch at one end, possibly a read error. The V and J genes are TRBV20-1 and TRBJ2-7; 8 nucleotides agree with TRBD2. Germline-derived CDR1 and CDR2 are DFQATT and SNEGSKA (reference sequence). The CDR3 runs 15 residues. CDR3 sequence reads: CSTRVASGLVGEQYF. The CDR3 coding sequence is TGCAGTACTAGAGTGGCTAGCGGGCTAGTGGGCGAGCAATACTTC.

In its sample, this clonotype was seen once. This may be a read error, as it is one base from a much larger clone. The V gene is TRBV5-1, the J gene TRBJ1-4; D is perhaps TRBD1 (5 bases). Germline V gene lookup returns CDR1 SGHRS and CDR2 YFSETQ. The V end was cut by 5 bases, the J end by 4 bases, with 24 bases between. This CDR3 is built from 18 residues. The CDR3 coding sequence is TGCGCCAGCAGTCCTAGGGCAGGGTATGGTCTCGTTAATGAAAAACTGTTTTTT. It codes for CASSPRAGYGLVNEKLFF.

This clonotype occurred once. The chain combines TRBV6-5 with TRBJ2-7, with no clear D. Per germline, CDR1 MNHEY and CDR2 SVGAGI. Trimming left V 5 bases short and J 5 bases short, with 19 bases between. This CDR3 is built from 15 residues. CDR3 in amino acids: CASSPQSFCIDEQYF. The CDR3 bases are TGTGCCAGCAGTCCCCAGTCCTTCTGTATCGACGAGCAGTACTTC.

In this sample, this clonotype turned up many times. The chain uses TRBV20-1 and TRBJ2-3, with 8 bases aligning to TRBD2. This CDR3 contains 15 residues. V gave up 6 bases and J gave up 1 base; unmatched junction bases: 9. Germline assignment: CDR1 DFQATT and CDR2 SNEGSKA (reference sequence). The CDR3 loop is CSASSPAGGTDTQYF. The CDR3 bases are TGCAGTGCCTCCTCTCCAGCGGGAGGCACAGATACGCAGTATTTT.

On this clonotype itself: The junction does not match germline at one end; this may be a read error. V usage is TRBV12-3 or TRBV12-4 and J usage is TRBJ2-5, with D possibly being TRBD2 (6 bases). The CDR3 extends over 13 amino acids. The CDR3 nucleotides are TGTGCCAGGAGTTTATCCCCCCGGGAGACTCAGTACTTC. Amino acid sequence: CARSLSPRETQYF.

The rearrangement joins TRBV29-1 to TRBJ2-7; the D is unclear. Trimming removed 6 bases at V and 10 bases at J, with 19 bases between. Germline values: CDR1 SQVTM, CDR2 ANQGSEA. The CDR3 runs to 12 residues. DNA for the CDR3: TGCAGCGTAGGGTTCAACGGAAGGGAACAGTACTTC. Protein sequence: CSVGFNGREQYF.

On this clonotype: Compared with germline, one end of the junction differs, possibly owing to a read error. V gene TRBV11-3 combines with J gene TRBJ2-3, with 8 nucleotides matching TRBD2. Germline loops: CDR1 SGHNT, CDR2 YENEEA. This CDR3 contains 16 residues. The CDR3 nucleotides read TGTACCAGTAGCTTCGGACTAGCAGATAGCACAGATACGCAGTATTTT. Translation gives CTSSFGLADSTDTQYF.